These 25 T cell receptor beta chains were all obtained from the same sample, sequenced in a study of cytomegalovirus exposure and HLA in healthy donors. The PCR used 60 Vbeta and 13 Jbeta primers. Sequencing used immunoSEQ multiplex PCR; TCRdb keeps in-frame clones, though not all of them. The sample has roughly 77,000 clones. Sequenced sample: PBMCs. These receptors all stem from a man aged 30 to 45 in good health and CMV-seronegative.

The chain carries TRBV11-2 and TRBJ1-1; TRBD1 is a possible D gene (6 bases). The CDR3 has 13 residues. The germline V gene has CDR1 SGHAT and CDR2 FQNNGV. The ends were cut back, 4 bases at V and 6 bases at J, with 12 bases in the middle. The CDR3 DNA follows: TGTGCCAGCAGCTCTAGGTCAGGGGCTGAAGCTTTCTTT. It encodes CASSSRSGAEAFF.

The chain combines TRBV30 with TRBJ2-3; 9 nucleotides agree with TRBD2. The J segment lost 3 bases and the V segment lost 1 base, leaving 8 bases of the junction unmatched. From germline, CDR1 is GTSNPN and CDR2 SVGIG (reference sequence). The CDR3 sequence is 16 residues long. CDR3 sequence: CAWSDLAGVVTDTQYF. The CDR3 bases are TGTGCCTGGAGTGACTTAGCGGGAGTTGTGACAGATACGCAGTATTTT.

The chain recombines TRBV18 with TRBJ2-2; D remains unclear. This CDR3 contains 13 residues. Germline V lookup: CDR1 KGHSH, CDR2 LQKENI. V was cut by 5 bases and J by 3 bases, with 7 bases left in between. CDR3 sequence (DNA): TGTGCCAGCTCAATACGGTACACCGGGGAGCTGTTTTTT. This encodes CASSIRYTGELFF.

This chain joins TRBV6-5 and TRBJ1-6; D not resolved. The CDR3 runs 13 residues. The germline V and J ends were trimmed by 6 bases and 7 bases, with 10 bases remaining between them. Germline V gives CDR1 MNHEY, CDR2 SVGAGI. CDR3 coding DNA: TGTGCCAGCAGCCCTTACAGAAATTCACCCCTCCACTTT. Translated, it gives CASSPYRNSPLHF.

The CDR3 region has the DNA TGTGCCAGCAGCGAGGCTCTCATTAATGAAAAACTGTTTTTT. Translation gives CASSEALINEKLFF. The chain employs TRBV11-1 and TRBJ1-4, with D uncertain. Germline V gene sequence: CDR1 SGHAT, CDR2 FQDESV (reference sequence). Trimming shortened V by 5 bases and J by 4 bases, and 11 bases separated the two germline ends. The CDR3 has 14 amino acids.

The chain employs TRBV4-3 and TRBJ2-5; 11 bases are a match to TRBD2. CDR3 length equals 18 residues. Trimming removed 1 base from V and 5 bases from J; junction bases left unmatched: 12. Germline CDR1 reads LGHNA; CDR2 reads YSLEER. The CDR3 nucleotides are TGCGCCAGCAGCCAAGCCTGGGGGCTAGCGGGAGGAATGGAGACCCAGTACTTC. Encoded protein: CASSQAWGLAGGMETQYF.

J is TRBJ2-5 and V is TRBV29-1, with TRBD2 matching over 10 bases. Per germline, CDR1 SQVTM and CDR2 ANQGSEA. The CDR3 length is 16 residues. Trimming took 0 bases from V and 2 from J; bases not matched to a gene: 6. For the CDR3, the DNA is TGCAGCGTTGAAGATATACTAGCGGGGAGACAAGAGACCCAGTACTTC. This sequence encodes CSVEDILAGRQETQYF.

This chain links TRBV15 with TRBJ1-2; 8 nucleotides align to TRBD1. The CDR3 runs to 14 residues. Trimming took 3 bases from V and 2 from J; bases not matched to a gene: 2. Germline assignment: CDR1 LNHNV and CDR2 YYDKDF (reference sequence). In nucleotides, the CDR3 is TGTGCCACCAGCAGGGACAGGGCGAACTATGGCTACACCTTC. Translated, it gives CATSRDRANYGYTF.

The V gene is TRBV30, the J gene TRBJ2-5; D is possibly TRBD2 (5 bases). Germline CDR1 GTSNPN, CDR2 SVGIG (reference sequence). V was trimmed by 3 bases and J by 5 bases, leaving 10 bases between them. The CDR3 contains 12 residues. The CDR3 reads CAWSPGGETQYF. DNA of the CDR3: TGTGCCTGGAGCCCGGGCGGGGAGACCCAGTACTTC.

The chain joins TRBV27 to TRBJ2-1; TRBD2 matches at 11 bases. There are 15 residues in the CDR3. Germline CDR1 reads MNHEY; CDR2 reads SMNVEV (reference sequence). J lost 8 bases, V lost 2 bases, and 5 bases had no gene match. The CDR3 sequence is CASSLDSGGADEQFF. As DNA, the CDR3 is TGTGCCAGCAGTTTAGATAGCGGGGGGGCCGATGAGCAGTTCTTC.

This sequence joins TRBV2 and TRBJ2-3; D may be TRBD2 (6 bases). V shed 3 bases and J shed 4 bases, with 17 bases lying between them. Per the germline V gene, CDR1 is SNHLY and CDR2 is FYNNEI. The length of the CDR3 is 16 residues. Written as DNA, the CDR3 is TGTGCCAGCAGTGATGGGCGGGGCAGGGCGTCAGATACGCAGTATTTT. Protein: CASSDGRGRASDTQYF.

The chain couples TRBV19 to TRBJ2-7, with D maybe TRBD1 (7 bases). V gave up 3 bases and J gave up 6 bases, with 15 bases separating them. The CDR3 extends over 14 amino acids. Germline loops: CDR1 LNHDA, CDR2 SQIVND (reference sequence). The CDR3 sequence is CASSIQGGPGEQYF. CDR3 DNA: TGTGCCAGTAGTATTCAGGGGGGACCGGGCGAGCAGTACTTC.

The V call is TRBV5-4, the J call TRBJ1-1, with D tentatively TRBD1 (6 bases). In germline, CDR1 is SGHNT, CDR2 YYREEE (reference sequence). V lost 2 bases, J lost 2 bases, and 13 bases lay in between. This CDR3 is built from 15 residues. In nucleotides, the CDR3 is TGTGCCAGCAGCTTAGACAGGACCATTAACACTGAAGCTTTCTTT. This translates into CASSLDRTINTEAFF. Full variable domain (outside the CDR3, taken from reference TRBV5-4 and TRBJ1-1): ETGVTQSPTHLIKTRGQQVTLRCSSQSGHNTVSWYQQALGQGPQFIFQYYREEENGRGNFPPRFSGLQFPNYSSELNVNALELDDSALYLCASSLDRTINTEAFFGQGTRLTVV.

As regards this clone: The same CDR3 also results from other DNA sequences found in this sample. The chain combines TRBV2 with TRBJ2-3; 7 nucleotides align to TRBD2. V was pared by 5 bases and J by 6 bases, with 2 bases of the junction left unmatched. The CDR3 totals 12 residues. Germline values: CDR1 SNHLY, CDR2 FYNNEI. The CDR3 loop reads CASSYSGDTQYF. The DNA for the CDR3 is TGTGCCAGCAGTTATAGCGGGGATACGCAGTATTTT.

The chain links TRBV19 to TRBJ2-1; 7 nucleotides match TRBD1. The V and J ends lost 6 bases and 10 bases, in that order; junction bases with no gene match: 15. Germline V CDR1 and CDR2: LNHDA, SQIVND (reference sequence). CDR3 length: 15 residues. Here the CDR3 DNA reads TGTGCCAGTAGCCCTGACAGGGTTGGGAAGGGGGAGCAGTTCTTC. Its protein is CASSPDRVGKGEQFF.

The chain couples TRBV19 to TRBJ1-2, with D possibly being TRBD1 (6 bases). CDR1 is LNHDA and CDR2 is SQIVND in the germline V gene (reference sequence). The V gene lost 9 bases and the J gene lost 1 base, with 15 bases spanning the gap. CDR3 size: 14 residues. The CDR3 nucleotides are TGTGCCAGCCGCCCCGGGACATTTAACTATGGCTACACCTTC. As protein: CASRPGTFNYGYTF.

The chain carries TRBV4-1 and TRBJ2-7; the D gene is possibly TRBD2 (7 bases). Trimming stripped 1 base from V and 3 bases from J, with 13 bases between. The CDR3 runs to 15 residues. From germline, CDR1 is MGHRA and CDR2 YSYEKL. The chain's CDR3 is CASSQGDGGLYEQYF. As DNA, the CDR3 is TGCGCCAGCAGCCAAGGAGACGGGGGGCTCTACGAGCAGTACTTC.

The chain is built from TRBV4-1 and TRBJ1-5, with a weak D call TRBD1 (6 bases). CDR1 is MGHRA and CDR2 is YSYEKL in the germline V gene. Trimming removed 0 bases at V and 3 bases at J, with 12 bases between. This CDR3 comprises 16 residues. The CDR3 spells CASSQENRVINQPQHF. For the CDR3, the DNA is TGCGCCAGCAGCCAAGAGAACAGGGTAATCAATCAGCCCCAGCATTTT.

The CDR3, as DNA: TGTGCCACCGGAGGGAGGGGAGATACGCAGTATTTT. As protein: CATGGRGDTQYF. This chain uses TRBV15 with TRBJ2-3; 7 nucleotides align to TRBD2. Germline V gene sequence: CDR1 LNHNV, CDR2 YYDKDF (reference sequence). The ends lost 8 bases at V and 5 bases at J; junction bases unmatched: 4. The CDR3 consists of 12 residues. Full variable domain (remainder filled in from reference TRBV15 and TRBJ2-3): DAMVIQNPRYQVTQFGKPVTLSCSQTLNHNVMYWYQQKSSQAPKLLFHYYDKDFNNEADTPDNFQSRRPNTSFCFLDIRSPGLGDTAMYLCATGGRGDTQYFGPGTRLTVL.

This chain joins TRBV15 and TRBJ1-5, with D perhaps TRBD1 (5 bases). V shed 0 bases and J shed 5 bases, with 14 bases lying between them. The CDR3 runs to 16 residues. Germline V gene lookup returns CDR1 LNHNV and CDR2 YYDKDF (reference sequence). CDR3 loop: CATSRDIGTQYQPQHF. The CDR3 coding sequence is TGTGCCACCAGCAGAGATATTGGGACTCAGTATCAGCCCCAGCATTTT.

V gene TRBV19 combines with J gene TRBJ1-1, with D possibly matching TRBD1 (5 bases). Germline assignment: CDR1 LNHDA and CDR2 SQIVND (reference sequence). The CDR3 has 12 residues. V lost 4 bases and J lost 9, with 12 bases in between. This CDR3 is CASSNYRSQAFF. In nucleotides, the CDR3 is TGTGCCAGTAGTAATTACAGGTCGCAAGCTTTCTTT.

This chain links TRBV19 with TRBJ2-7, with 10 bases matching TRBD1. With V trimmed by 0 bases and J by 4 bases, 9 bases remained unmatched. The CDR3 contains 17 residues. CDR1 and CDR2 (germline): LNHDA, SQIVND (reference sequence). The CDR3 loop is CASSIEEGTGEFYEQYF. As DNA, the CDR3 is TGTGCCAGTAGTATAGAGGAAGGGACAGGGGAATTTTACGAGCAGTACTTC.

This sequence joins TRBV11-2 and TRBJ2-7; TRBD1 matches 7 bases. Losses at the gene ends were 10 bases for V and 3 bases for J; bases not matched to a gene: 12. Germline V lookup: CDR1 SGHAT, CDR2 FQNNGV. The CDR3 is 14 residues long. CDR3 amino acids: CATTVRDSGYEQYF. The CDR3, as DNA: TGTGCCACCACAGTCCGGGACAGTGGCTACGAGCAGTACTTC.

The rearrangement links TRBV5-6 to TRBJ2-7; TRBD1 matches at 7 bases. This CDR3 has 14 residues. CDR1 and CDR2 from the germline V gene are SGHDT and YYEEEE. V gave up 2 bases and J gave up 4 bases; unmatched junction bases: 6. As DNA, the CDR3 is TGTGCCAGCAGCTTTCCGAGACAGGGTTACGAGCAGTACTTC. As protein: CASSFPRQGYEQYF.

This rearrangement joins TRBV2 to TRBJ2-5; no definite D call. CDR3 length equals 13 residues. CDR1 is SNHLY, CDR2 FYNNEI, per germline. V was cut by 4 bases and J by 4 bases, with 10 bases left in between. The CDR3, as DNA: TGTGCCAGCAGTGCCTTAGCCCGAGAGACCCAGTACTTC. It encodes CASSALARETQYF.